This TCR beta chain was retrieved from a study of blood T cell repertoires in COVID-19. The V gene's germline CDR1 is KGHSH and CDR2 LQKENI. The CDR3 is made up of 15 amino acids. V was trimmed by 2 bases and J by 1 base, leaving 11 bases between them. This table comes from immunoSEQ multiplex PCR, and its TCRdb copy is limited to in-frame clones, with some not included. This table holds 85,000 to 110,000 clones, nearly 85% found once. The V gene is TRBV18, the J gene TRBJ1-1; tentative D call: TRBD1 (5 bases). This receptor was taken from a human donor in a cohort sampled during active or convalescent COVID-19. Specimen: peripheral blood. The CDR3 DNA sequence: TGTGCCAGCTCACCAGGTGGTAGGGGGAACACTGAAGCTTTCTTT. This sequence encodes CASSPGGRGNTEAFF.